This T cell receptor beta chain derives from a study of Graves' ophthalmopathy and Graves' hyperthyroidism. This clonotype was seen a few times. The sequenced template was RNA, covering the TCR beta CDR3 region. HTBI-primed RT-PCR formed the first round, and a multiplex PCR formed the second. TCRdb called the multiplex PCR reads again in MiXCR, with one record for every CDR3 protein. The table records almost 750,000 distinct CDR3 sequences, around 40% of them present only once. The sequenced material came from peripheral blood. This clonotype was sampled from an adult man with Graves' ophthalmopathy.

The CDR3 DNA reads TGTGCCAGCAGTTACAAGCGGGCCCAGGGGTGGGAGACCCAGTACTTC. It encodes CASSYKRAQGWETQYF. The chain joins TRBV2 to TRBJ2-5; D is possibly TRBD1 or TRBD2 (6 bases each). CDR1 is SNHLY and CDR2 is FYNNEI in the germline V gene. The CDR3 runs to 16 residues. Trimming shortened V by 5 bases and J by 5 bases, and 21 bases separated the two germline ends.